Given below is one TCR beta chain in context. The data were obtained in a study of blood T cell repertoires in COVID-19. Study-wide background: Both acute and convalescent COVID-19 samples were obtained from the United States, Italy and Spain. Sample material is recorded as cDNA or gDNA derived from T cells, B-cell-depleted T cells, or PBMCs.

V was clipped by 4 bases and J by 3 bases; unmatched bases: 0. Germline assignment: CDR1 SQVTM and CDR2 ANQGSEA. This CDR3 spans 12 amino acids. Under the authors' procedure: Reference gene primer amplification yielded estimated nucleated cell counts. Sequencing was performed with immunoSEQ multiplex PCR; in TCRdb, only in-frame clones are kept and a portion is missing. That table gives V, J and clone size, and the DNA gave D and trimming. The sample lists more than 85,000 clones, approximately 86% occurring once. The sequenced sample was peripheral blood. V usage is TRBV29-1 and J usage is TRBJ2-7; 10 bases match TRBD1. This clonotype was sampled from a man aged 50 to 60 with active or convalescent COVID-19. The CDR3 here is CSVGDRGYEQYF. The CDR3 DNA follows: TGCAGCGTTGGGGACAGGGGCTACGAGCAGTACTTC.